The rows below give T cell receptor beta chains drawn from one sample of a study of Graves' ophthalmopathy and Graves' hyperthyroidism. TCRdb re-analysed the multiplex PCR reads in MiXCR, keeping a single row per CDR3 protein. Among 450,000 or so distinct CDR3 sequences, approximately 15% were seen once, and the ten largest hold roughly 10%. The specimen sequenced was blood. The receptors were gathered from a woman under 40 with Graves' ophthalmopathy. Each CDR3 is given with its conserved first and last residue. The order of the fields is J gene, D gene, clone size, V gene, CDR3 protein, CDR3 DNA. A D gene is named only where the DNA matches it firmly. Some rows mark clone size as missing; the rest say once, few, many or name a class of expanded clone.

J: TRBJ1-5; D: .; size: .; V: TRBV6-2/TRBV6-3; CDR3: CASSHSARGLSGGNQPQHF; DNA: TGTGCCAGCAGTCACTCGGCGCGGGGACTGTCGGGGGGCAATCAGCCCCAGCATTTT
J: TRBJ1-2; D: .; size: many; V: TRBV27; CDR3: CASRDPPNGYTF; DNA: TGTGCCAGCCGTGACCCACCTAATGGCTACACCTTC
J: TRBJ2-5; D: TRBD2; size: many; V: TRBV11-2; CDR3: CASSGYSGGAKETQYF; DNA: TGTGCCAGCAGCGGTTATAGCGGGGGGGCTAAAGAGACCCAGTACTTC
J: TRBJ2-7; D: .; size: .; V: TRBV5-1; CDR3: CASSRGLAENAYEQYF; DNA: TGCGCCAGCAGCCGGGGGCTAGCGGAAAACGCCTACGAGCAGTACTTC
J: TRBJ1-6; D: .; size: many; V: TRBV6-5; CDR3: CASSYSGGNSPLHF; DNA: TGTGCCAGCAGTTACTCGGGCGGCAATTCACCCCTCCACTTT
J: TRBJ1-5; D: .; size: many; V: TRBV12-3/TRBV12-4; CDR3: CASSLGTANQPQHF; DNA: TGTGCCAGCAGTCTTGGGACGGCCAATCAGCCCCAGCATTTT
J: TRBJ1-2; D: .; size: many; V: TRBV7-9; CDR3: CASSLAARNYGYTF; DNA: TGTGCCAGCAGCTTAGCCGCGAGAAACTATGGCTACACCTTC
J: TRBJ2-2; D: .; size: .; V: TRBV11-2; CDR3: CASSFYQGWSTGELFF; DNA: TGTGCCAGCAGCTTCTATCAGGGGTGGAGCACCGGGGAGCTGTTTTTT
J: TRBJ2-4; D: .; size: many; V: TRBV29-1; CDR3: CSVVARLAKNIQYF; DNA: TGCAGCGTTGTCGCGCGTCTAGCCAAAAACATTCAGTACTTC
J: TRBJ2-5; D: TRBD2; size: few; V: TRBV6-1; CDR3: CASSELVSGGTTQYF; DNA: TGTGCCAGCAGTGAACTGGTTAGCGGGGGGACGACCCAGTACTTC
J: TRBJ2-5; D: .; size: few; V: TRBV30; CDR3: CAWKQVKTQYF; DNA: TGTGCCTGGAAACAAGTCAAGACCCAGTACTTC
J: TRBJ1-2; D: .; size: many; V: TRBV30; CDR3: CAWVLVGTYGYTF; DNA: TGTGCCTGGGTTCTTGTCGGGACCTATGGCTACACCTTC
J: TRBJ2-4; D: TRBD2; size: .; V: TRBV11-2; CDR3: CASSLGGEITKNIQYF; DNA: TGTGCCAGCAGCTTGGGAGGGGAGATCACCAAAAACATTCAGTACTTC
J: TRBJ1-2; D: .; size: many; V: TRBV4-1; CDR3: CASSHPNGGNYGYTF; DNA: TGCGCCAGCAGCCACCCCAATGGAGGGAACTATGGCTACACCTTC
J: TRBJ2-7; D: TRBD2; size: many; V: TRBV20-1; CDR3: CSARVLAGAYEQYF; DNA: TGCAGTGCTAGAGTTTTAGCGGGGGCCTACGAGCAGTACTTC
J: TRBJ2-4; D: .; size: many; V: TRBV5-1; CDR3: CASSLEGSWGLNIQYF; DNA: TGCGCCAGCAGCTTGGAAGGGAGTTGGGGACTAAACATTCAGTACTTC
J: TRBJ1-3; D: .; size: many; V: TRBV4-1; CDR3: CASLSDGNTIYF; DNA: TGCGCCAGCCTGTCGGATGGAAACACCATATATTTT
J: TRBJ2-7; D: .; size: many; V: TRBV12-3/TRBV12-4; CDR3: CASSLRRTAGEQYF; DNA: TGTGCCAGCAGTTTACGACGGACGGCCGGCGAGCAGTACTTC
J: TRBJ2-7; D: .; size: .; V: TRBV7-3; CDR3: CASSLGNGNYEQYF; DNA: TGTGCCAGCAGCTTAGGTAACGGCAATTACGAGCAGTACTTC
J: TRBJ2-3; D: TRBD2; size: few; V: TRBV20-1; CDR3: CSAKGLAGYYTTDTQYF; DNA: TGCAGTGCTAAGGGACTAGCGGGTTACTATACCACAGATACGCAGTATTTT
J: TRBJ2-5; D: TRBD2; size: many; V: TRBV6-5; CDR3: CASSAREAETQYF; DNA: TGTGCCAGCAGCGCGCGGGAGGCCGAGACCCAGTACTTC
J: TRBJ1-2; D: TRBD1; size: many; V: TRBV20-1; CDR3: CSADRDRDSYGYTF; DNA: TGCAGTGCTGACCGGGACAGGGATTCCTATGGCTACACCTTC
J: TRBJ1-1; D: TRBD1; size: many; V: TRBV12-3/TRBV12-4; CDR3: CASSLADRGTEAFF; DNA: TGTGCCAGCAGTTTAGCCGACAGGGGGACTGAAGCTTTCTTT
J: TRBJ2-7; D: TRBD1; size: .; V: TRBV2; CDR3: CASRADRVGEQYF; DNA: TGTGCCAGCAGAGCTGACAGGGTTGGCGAGCAGTACTTC
J: TRBJ2-5; D: .; size: few; V: TRBV12-5; CDR3: CASGLGQETQYF; DNA: TGTGCTAGTGGTTTGGGGCAAGAGACCCAGTACTTC
J: TRBJ1-6; D: .; size: .; V: TRBV6-5; CDR3: CASSYERRGSLHF; DNA: TGTGCCAGCAGTTACGAGAGGCGGGGATCCCTCCACTTT
J: TRBJ1-1; D: TRBD1; size: many; V: TRBV29-1; CDR3: CSVDKTGANTEAFF; DNA: TGCAGCGTTGACAAGACAGGGGCGAACACTGAAGCTTTCTTT
J: TRBJ2-7; D: TRBD1; size: many; V: TRBV7-8; CDR3: CASSLRARQGSYEQYF; DNA: TGTGCCAGCAGCCTACGTGCGCGACAGGGATCCTACGAGCAGTACTTC
J: TRBJ1-1; D: .; size: many; V: TRBV7-9; CDR3: CASSLVGASTEAFF; DNA: TGTGCCAGCAGCTTAGTCGGGGCTTCCACTGAAGCTTTCTTT
J: TRBJ1-2; D: TRBD1; size: .; V: TRBV19; CDR3: CASSPRRDSAANYGYTF; DNA: TGTGCCAGTAGTCCCCGTAGGGACAGTGCAGCAAACTATGGCTACACCTTC
J: TRBJ2-7; D: .; size: many; V: TRBV6-1; CDR3: CASSRGRGVVGEQYF; DNA: TGTGCCAGCAGCAGGGGCCGGGGTGTGGTTGGCGAGCAGTACTTC
J: TRBJ2-7; D: .; size: many; V: TRBV27; CDR3: CASKTGGGGYYEQYF; DNA: TGTGCCAGCAAAACCGGGGGCGGAGGGTACTACGAGCAGTACTTC
J: TRBJ1-2; D: .; size: many; V: TRBV28; CDR3: CASSSIPQGEAGYTF; DNA: TGTGCCAGCAGTTCAATTCCCCAGGGAGAAGCTGGCTACACCTTC
J: TRBJ2-5; D: TRBD2; size: many; V: TRBV28; CDR3: CASSWGTIQETQYF; DNA: TGTGCCAGCAGCTGGGGGACTATTCAAGAGACCCAGTACTTC
J: TRBJ2-7; D: .; size: few; V: TRBV6-1; CDR3: CASSPHRDYEQYF; DNA: TGTGCCAGCAGCCCTCACCGAGACTACGAGCAGTACTTC
J: TRBJ2-4; D: .; size: few; V: TRBV20-1; CDR3: CSARGAKNIQYF; DNA: TGCAGCGCAAGGGGGGCCAAAAACATTCAGTACTTC
J: TRBJ2-7; D: .; size: many; V: TRBV11-3; CDR3: CASSLEVSEQYF; DNA: TGTGCCAGCAGCTTAGAAGTCAGCGAGCAGTACTTC
J: TRBJ2-5; D: TRBD2; size: many; V: TRBV15; CDR3: CATSRDRLAGTETQYF; DNA: TGTGCCACCAGCAGAGATCGTCTAGCGGGAACGGAGACCCAGTACTTC
J: TRBJ2-3; D: TRBD2; size: .; V: TRBV9; CDR3: CASSPRTSWTDTQYF; DNA: TGTGCCAGCAGCCCTCGGACTAGTTGGACAGATACGCAGTATTTT
J: TRBJ1-2; D: .; size: few; V: TRBV11-2; CDR3: CASSLDPGTYGYTF; DNA: TGTGCCAGCAGCTTAGACCCGGGGACCTATGGCTACACCTTC
J: TRBJ2-7; D: TRBD1; size: .; V: TRBV30; CDR3: CAWSPFRDREAEQYF; DNA: TGTGCCTGGAGTCCGTTCCGGGACAGGGAAGCCGAGCAGTACTTC
J: TRBJ1-1; D: .; size: .; V: TRBV4-1; CDR3: CASSHLSAGGWGVNTEAFF; DNA: TGCGCCAGCAGCCACCTATCCGCCGGGGGCTGGGGTGTGAACACTGAAGCTTTCTTT
J: TRBJ1-2; D: .; size: .; V: TRBV10-3; CDR3: CATRRANYGYTF; DNA: TGTGCCACCCGCAGGGCGAACTATGGCTACACCTTC